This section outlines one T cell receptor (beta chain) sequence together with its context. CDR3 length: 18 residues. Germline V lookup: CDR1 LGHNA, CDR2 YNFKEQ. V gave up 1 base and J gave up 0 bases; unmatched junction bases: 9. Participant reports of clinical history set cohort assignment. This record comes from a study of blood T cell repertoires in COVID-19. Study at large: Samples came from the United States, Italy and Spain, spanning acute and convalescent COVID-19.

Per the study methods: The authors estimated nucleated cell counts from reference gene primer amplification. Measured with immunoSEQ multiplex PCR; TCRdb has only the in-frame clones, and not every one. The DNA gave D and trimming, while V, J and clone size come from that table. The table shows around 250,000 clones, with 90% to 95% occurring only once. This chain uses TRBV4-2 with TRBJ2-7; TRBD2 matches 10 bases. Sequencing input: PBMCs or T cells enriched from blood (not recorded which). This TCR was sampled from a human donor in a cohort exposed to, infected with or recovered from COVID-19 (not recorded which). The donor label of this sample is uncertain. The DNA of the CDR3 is TGTGCCAGCAGCCAAGGTCCTAGCGGGGGTACAAGCTCCTACGAGCAGTACTTC. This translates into CASSQGPSGGTSSYEQYF.